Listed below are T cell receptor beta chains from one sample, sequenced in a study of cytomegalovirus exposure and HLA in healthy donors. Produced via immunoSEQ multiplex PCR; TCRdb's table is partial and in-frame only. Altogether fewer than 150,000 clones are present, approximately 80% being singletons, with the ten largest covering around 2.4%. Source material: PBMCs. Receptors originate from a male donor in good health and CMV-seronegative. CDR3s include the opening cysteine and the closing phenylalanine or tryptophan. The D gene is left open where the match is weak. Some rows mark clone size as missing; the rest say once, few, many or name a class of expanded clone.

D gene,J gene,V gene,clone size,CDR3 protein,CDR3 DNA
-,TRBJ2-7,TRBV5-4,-,CASSAAPGASSYEQYF,TGTGCCAGCAGCGCCGCCCCTGGGGCGTCTTCCTACGAGCAGTACTTC
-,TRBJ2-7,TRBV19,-,CASSFARGSSYEQYF,TGTGCCAGTAGTTTCGCCAGGGGAAGCTCCTACGAGCAGTACTTC
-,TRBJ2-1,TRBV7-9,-,CASSLAPEDEQFF,TGTGCCAGCAGCTTAGCGCCTGAGGATGAGCAGTTCTTC
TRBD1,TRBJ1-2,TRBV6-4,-,CASRPGGNYGYTF,TGTGCCAGTCGGCCAGGGGGTAACTATGGCTACACCTTC
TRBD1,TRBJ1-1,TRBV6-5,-,CASSGQGVNTEAFF,TGTGCCAGCAGCGGACAGGGAGTGAACACTGAAGCTTTCTTT
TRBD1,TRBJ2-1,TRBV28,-,CASVMTGGFNEQFF,TGTGCCAGCGTAATGACAGGGGGGTTCAATGAGCAGTTCTTC
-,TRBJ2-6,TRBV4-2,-,CASSQEGGSGANVLTF,TGTGCCAGCAGCCAAGAGGGGGGTTCTGGGGCCAACGTCCTGACTTTC
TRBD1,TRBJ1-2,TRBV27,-,CASSLQGAYHGYTF,TGTGCCAGCAGTTTACAGGGGGCATATCATGGCTACACCTTC
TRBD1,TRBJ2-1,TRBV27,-,CASTGQGRNEQFF,TGTGCCAGCACCGGACAGGGGCGTAATGAGCAGTTCTTC
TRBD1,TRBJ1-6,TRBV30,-,CAWSVRGESPLHF,TGTGCCTGGTCGGTCAGGGGGGAATCACCCCTCCACTTT
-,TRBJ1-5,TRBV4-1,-,CASSQDSGSGQPQHF,TGCGCCAGCAGCCAAGATTCGGGGTCGGGTCAGCCCCAGCATTTT
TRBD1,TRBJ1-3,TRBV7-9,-,CASSLMRGRSGNTIYF,TGTGCCAGCAGCTTAATGAGGGGGCGCTCTGGAAACACCATATATTTT
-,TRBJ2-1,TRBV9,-,CASSVGYFGEQFF,TGTGCCAGCAGCGTAGGGTACTTTGGTGAGCAGTTCTTC
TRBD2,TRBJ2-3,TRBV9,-,CASSVSGRADTQYF,TGTGCCAGCAGCGTAAGCGGGAGGGCAGATACGCAGTATTTT
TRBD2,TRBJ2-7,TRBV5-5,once,CASTPGRGGEQYF,TGTGCCAGCACCCCGGGGAGGGGAGGCGAGCAGTACTTC
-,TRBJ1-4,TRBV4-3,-,CASSRDTYGKELFF,TGCGCCAGCAGCCGAGACACCTACGGGAAGGAACTGTTTTTT
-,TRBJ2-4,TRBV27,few,CASSLRGYADIQYF,TGTGCCAGCAGTTTAAGGGGGTATGCGGACATTCAGTACTTC
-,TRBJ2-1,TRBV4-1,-,CASSLGLFSYNEQFF,TGCGCCAGCAGTCTTGGACTATTCTCCTACAATGAGCAGTTCTTC
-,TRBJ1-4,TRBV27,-,CASPRHPVKLFF,TGTGCCAGTCCTCGACACCCGGTAAAACTGTTTTTT
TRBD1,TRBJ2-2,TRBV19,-,CASSEDRAGELFF,TGTGCCAGTTCAGAGGACAGGGCCGGGGAGCTGTTTTTT
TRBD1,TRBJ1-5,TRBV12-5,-,CASGLVQGSNQPQHF,TGTGCTAGTGGTTTGGTACAGGGGAGCAATCAGCCCCAGCATTTT
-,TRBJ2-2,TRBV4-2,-,CASSQDGRVNTGELFF,TGTGCCAGCAGCCAAGATGGCAGGGTGAACACCGGGGAGCTGTTTTTT
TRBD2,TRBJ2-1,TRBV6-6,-,CASSAGTSNEQFF,TGTGCCAGCAGTGCCGGGACTAGCAATGAGCAGTTCTTC
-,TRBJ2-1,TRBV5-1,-,CASSRGQVARNEQFF,TGCGCCAGCAGCCGGGGTCAGGTAGCCAGAAATGAGCAGTTCTTC
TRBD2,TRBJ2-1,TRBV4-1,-,CASSQGLAGGQEQFF,TGCGCCAGCAGCCAAGGACTAGCGGGAGGCCAGGAGCAGTTCTTC
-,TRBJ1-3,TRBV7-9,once,CASSPLRESSSGNTIYF,TGTGCCAGCAGCCCCCTTCGAGAGTCTTCCTCTGGAAACACCATATATTTT
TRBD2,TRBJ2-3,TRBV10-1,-,CASSVAGASSAQYF,TGCGCCAGCAGTGTAGCGGGGGCCTCCTCCGCGCAGTATTTT
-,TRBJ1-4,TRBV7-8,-,CASSLMGGLYEKLFF,TGTGCCAGCAGCTTAATGGGGGGACTCTACGAAAAACTGTTTTTT
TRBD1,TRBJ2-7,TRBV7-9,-,CASKGAYEQYF,TGTGCCAGCAAGGGGGCGTACGAGCAGTACTTC